Below, one T cell receptor (beta chain) is given with its context. Its antigen is not identified. The CDR3 has 13 residues. Looked up from germline, CDR1 is MNHEY and CDR2 is SMNVEV (reference sequence). Germline trimming cut 5 bases from V and 9 bases from J; bases unmatched to any gene: 6. Only in-frame clones appear in the TCRdb table, and some are missing; sequencing was by immunoSEQ multiplex PCR. The sample records 37,000 or so clones, about 60% being singletons. The record originates from a study of vaccination effects on CD4 cells after COVID-19. Pools of viral peptides were used by the ViraFEST assay to expand antigen-specific CD4+ T cells ahead of sequencing. Cultured cells yielded isolated CD4+ T cells after 10 days. The healthy vaccine recipients, who had no prior SARS-CoV-2 infection, showed negative nucleocapsid antibodies. Cultures received IL-2 medium that replaced half the medium on days 3 and 7.

The genes are TRBV27 and TRBJ2-1, with 8 positions matching TRBD1. Material: CD4+ T cells from PBMCs cultured with HCoV-OC43 spike peptides, obtained before COVID-19 vaccination. Indicated subset: HCoV-OC43 spike overlapping peptide pool stimulation. The source of this sequence is a human donor who received a COVID-19 vaccine. The CDR3 DNA is TGTGCCAGCAGTGCGACAGGGACAGGTGAGCAGTTCTTC. Protein sequence: CASSATGTGEQFF.